This T cell receptor (beta chain) was retrieved from a study of blood T cell repertoires in COVID-19. Background on the study: The United States, Italy and Spain supplied acute and convalescent COVID-19 samples. PBMCs, B-cell-depleted T cells, or T cells were the source of the cDNA or gDNA that made up the material.

The ends lost 1 base at V and 9 bases at J; junction bases unmatched: 3. Germline V gives CDR1 SGHVS, CDR2 FQNEAQ. The CDR3 is 12 amino acids. This clone was seen a handful of times. Authors' analysis steps: Amplifying reference gene primers gave estimates of nucleated cell counts. Here immunoSEQ multiplex PCR was the method, and the copy in TCRdb shows in-frame clones only, minus some. That table furnishes V, J and clone size, whereas the DNA furnished D and trimming. The sample includes approximately 25,000 clones, about 90% of them seen just once. The source of this sequence is a man in his sixties or seventies with active COVID-19. The specimen was peripheral blood. The chain uses TRBV7-8 and TRBJ2-7; 7 bases are shared with TRBD1. CDR3 region: CASSLDRGMQYF. Written as DNA, the CDR3 is TGTGCCAGCAGCTTAGACAGGGGAATGCAGTACTTC.